The rows below give T cell receptor beta chains drawn from one sample of a study of technical replicates of blood from a handful of donors. Assay used: immunoSEQ multiplex PCR; TCRdb lists only in-frame clones, some missing. The table records about 85,000 clones, roughly 94% of them present only once. The specimen sequenced was T cells isolated from PBMCs. These receptors were collected from a human donor in good health. Each CDR3 is given with its conserved first and last residue. D genes are given only for firm matches. Size is stated for part of the rows, as once, few or many counts, or as a class when the clone is expanded.

V gene	D gene	J gene	clone size	CDR3 protein	CDR3 DNA
TRBV5-1	.	TRBJ2-1	.	CASSRLGAGSYNEQFF	TGCGCCAGCAGCCGACTGGGGGCGGGTTCCTACAATGAGCAGTTCTTC
TRBV11-3	TRBD1	TRBJ2-7	.	CASSEYGTGSYEQYF	TGTGCCAGCAGCGAGTACGGGACAGGGTCCTACGAGCAGTACTTC
TRBV5-6	TRBD1	TRBJ1-1	few	CASRLRGQPNTEAFF	TGTGCCAGCAGATTAAGGGGACAGCCGAACACTGAAGCTTTCTTT
TRBV7-7	.	TRBJ2-1	.	CASSLGRYNEQFF	TGTGCCAGCAGCTTAGGCAGATACAATGAGCAGTTCTTC
TRBV4-1	TRBD1	TRBJ2-5	.	CASSVLRGRKETQYF	TGCGCCAGCAGCGTACTCAGGGGGCGAAAAGAGACCCAGTACTTC
TRBV6-5	TRBD1	TRBJ1-4	.	CASSRTTGAEKLFF	TGTGCCAGCAGCCGAACGACAGGGGCGGAAAAACTGTTTTTT
TRBV12-5	.	TRBJ2-1	.	CASGLAIRGYYNEQFF	TGTGCTAGTGGTTTGGCCATTAGGGGGTACTACAATGAGCAGTTCTTC
TRBV28	.	TRBJ2-7	.	CATQPGNYEQYF	TGTGCCACCCAACCGGGGAACTACGAGCAGTACTTC
TRBV6-1	.	TRBJ2-1	.	CASGGHNEQFF	TGTGCCAGCGGAGGGCACAATGAGCAGTTCTTC
TRBV28	TRBD1	TRBJ2-7	.	CASSSPGQGLPSYEQYF	TGTGCCAGCAGTTCACCGGGACAGGGGCTTCCTTCCTACGAGCAGTACTTC
TRBV19	.	TRBJ1-2	.	CASSPRIGVPYGYTF	TGTGCCAGTAGCCCCCGGATAGGGGTCCCCTATGGCTACACCTTC
TRBV6-1	.	TRBJ1-2	few	CASSEALRGYGYTF	TGTGCCAGCAGTGAAGCGCTCAGGGGCTATGGCTACACCTTC
TRBV7-3	TRBD2	TRBJ2-3	.	CASSLSGGRDTQYF	TGTGCCAGCAGCTTAAGCGGGGGTAGAGATACGCAGTATTTT
TRBV4-1	.	TRBJ2-3	.	CASSQDGGGADTQYF	TGCGCCAGCAGCCAAGATGGCGGGGGCGCAGATACGCAGTATTTT
TRBV7-9	.	TRBJ2-4	.	CASRGRGQGKNIQYF	TGTGCCAGCAGGGGAAGGGGACAAGGCAAAAACATTCAGTACTTC
TRBV2	TRBD1	TRBJ2-7	.	CASSSGQGAYEQYF	TGTGCCAGCAGTTCGGGACAGGGGGCCTACGAGCAGTACTTC
TRBV6-6	.	TRBJ2-3	.	CASSYSRDNTDTQYF	TGTGCCAGCAGTTATTCCCGGGACAACACAGATACGCAGTATTTT
TRBV5-1	TRBD1	TRBJ1-2	.	CASREGYRGGYGYTF	TGCGCCAGCAGAGAGGGCTACAGGGGAGGCTATGGCTACACCTTC
TRBV5-6	TRBD1	TRBJ1-1	once	CASILFRFRDRNTEAFF	TGTGCCAGCATCCTCTTTAGATTCCGGGACAGGAATACTGAAGCTTTCTTT
TRBV7-8	.	TRBJ1-1	.	CASSAGTLNTEAFF	TGTGCCAGCAGCGCCGGGACACTGAACACTGAAGCTTTCTTT
TRBV5-4	TRBD2	TRBJ2-3	.	CASSLDTAGVNTQYF	TGTGCCAGCAGCTTGGATACAGCGGGAGTGAATACGCAGTATTTT
TRBV4-1	TRBD2	TRBJ2-3	.	CASSLRLAGFTDTQYF	TGCGCCAGCAGCCTTCGATTAGCGGGATTCACAGATACGCAGTATTTT
TRBV30	.	TRBJ2-5	.	CAWSGVETQYF	TGTGCCTGGAGCGGGGTCGAGACCCAGTACTTC
TRBV7-8	.	TRBJ2-5	.	CASSLVVGLETQYF	TGTGCCAGCAGCTTAGTTGTGGGGCTGGAGACCCAGTACTTC
TRBV9	TRBD1	TRBJ1-5	.	CASSRGQGVYQPQHF	TGTGCCAGCAGCCGGGGACAGGGGGTTTATCAGCCCCAGCATTTT
TRBV5-1	.	TRBJ1-2	.	CASSTDSQGHYGYTF	TGCGCCAGCAGCACGGACAGCCAAGGGCACTATGGCTACACCTTC
TRBV29-1	TRBD2	TRBJ2-2	.	CSVRLAGGGARSGELFF	TGCAGCGTTCGGCTAGCGGGAGGCGGGGCTCGGTCCGGGGAGCTGTTTTTT
TRBV10-3	TRBD1	TRBJ1-1	.	CATSGQGNTEAFF	TGTGCCACCTCGGGACAGGGGAACACTGAAGCTTTCTTT
TRBV30	.	TRBJ2-6	.	CAWSVPRTGANVLTF	TGTGCCTGGAGTGTACCCAGAACTGGGGCCAACGTCCTGACTTTC
TRBV28	.	TRBJ1-4	.	CASSLSARGLNEKLFF	TGTGCCAGCAGTTTATCCGCAAGGGGTCTTAATGAAAAACTGTTTTTT
TRBV2	.	TRBJ1-1	few	CASSDNAVTEAFF	TGTGCCAGCAGTGATAACGCGGTAACTGAAGCTTTCTTT
TRBV9	TRBD2	TRBJ2-1	.	CASSVVSSGGLHNEQFF	TGTGCCAGCAGCGTGGTCTCTAGCGGGGGGCTCCACAATGAGCAGTTCTTC